Shown below are 18 T cell receptor beta chains from a single sample sequenced in a study of shared clonotypes between healthy human individuals. Sequencing was performed with immunoSEQ multiplex PCR; in TCRdb, only in-frame clones are kept and a portion is missing. The repertoire has 1,500,000 or so clones, roughly 97% of them found once; the top ten carry roughly 1.2%. Sequences were obtained from naive CD4+ T cells sorted from blood. Subset meaning: CD45RA+ positively selected. Receptors were obtained from a man aged 25 to 45 in good health.

This sequence joins TRBV9 and TRBJ1-1; TRBD1 might be the D (6 bases). The CDR3 runs to 16 residues. V lost 4 bases to trimming and J lost 3 bases, with 19 bases between them. Germline values: CDR1 SGDLS, CDR2 YYNGEE. CDR3 sequence: CASSFNRDHSYTEAFF. The DNA for the CDR3 is TGTGCCAGCAGCTTCAACAGGGATCATTCGTACACTGAAGCTTTCTTT.

This chain links TRBV2 with TRBJ1-2; the D gene is possibly TRBD1 (6 bases). The CDR3 has 16 residues. Trimming left V 1 base short and J 4 bases short, with 16 bases between. Germline loops: CDR1 SNHLY, CDR2 FYNNEI. CDR3 sequence: CASSEGQAWGGYGYTF. CDR3 bases: TGTGCCAGCAGTGAAGGACAGGCCTGGGGAGGCTATGGCTACACCTTC.

The V call is TRBV7-9, the J call TRBJ2-1; D could derive from TRBD1 or TRBD2 (6 bases each). Per germline, CDR1 SEHNR and CDR2 FQNEAQ (reference sequence). V lost 0 bases and J lost 10, with 16 bases in between. The length of the CDR3 is 15 residues. This CDR3 is CASSLAGLGGHEQFF. Written as DNA, the CDR3 is TGTGCCAGCAGCTTAGCTGGGTTAGGGGGGCACGAGCAGTTCTTC.

V gene TRBV5-1 combines with J gene TRBJ2-3; 7 nucleotides match TRBD1. J was trimmed by 4 bases and V by 2 bases; bases with no gene match: 7. Looked up from germline, CDR1 is SGHRS and CDR2 is YFSETQ. The CDR3 contains 15 residues. The chain's CDR3 is CASSFAQGVSDTQYF. CDR3 in DNA: TGCGCCAGCAGCTTCGCGCAGGGGGTATCAGATACGCAGTATTTT.

The CDR3 region has the DNA TGTGCCATCAGTGACCCGGGACAGGGGTTACCAGATACGCAGTATTTT. This codes for CAISDPGQGLPDTQYF. V gene TRBV10-3 combines with J gene TRBJ2-3, with 10 bases that match TRBD1. The CDR3 sequence is 16 residues long. V shed 3 bases and J 4 bases; nucleotides not matched to a gene: 7. Germline V gene lookup returns CDR1 ENHRY and CDR2 SYGVKD.

The rearrangement uses TRBV13 and TRBJ2-3, with D unresolved. This CDR3 has 10 amino acids. Trimming shortened V by 5 bases and J by 8 bases, and 5 bases separated the two germline ends. CDR1 PRHDT and CDR2 FYEKMQ come from the germline V gene (reference sequence). The CDR3: CASSGITQYF. Here the CDR3 DNA reads TGTGCCAGCAGCGGTATTACGCAGTATTTT.

CDR3 in amino acids: CASSPTGTGGLSQYF. The CDR3 DNA follows: TGTGCCAGCTCACCTACTGGGACAGGGGGACTCTCGCAGTATTTT. The chain employs TRBV18 and TRBJ2-3, with 11 bases lining up with TRBD1. V shed 3 bases, J shed 10 bases, and the junction held 9 bases outside the gene matches. This CDR3 is 15 amino acids long. Germline CDR1 is KGHSH and CDR2 is LQKENI.

This clone has only one observation. The chain links TRBV6-4 to TRBJ2-5; D uncertain. The CDR3 consists of 11 residues. The V end lost 3 bases, the J end lost 7 bases, and 6 bases lay between the germline ends. Germline CDR1 and CDR2: MRHNA and SNTAGT. The CDR3, as DNA: TGTGCCAGCAGTGAACCTATGACCCAGTACTTC. Translation gives CASSEPMTQYF.

This chain connects TRBV19 to TRBJ2-4; no firm D call. CDR1 is LNHDA, CDR2 SQIVND, per germline (reference sequence). The CDR3 contains 16 residues. The V gene lost 0 bases and the J gene lost 7 bases, with 16 bases spanning the gap. CDR3 sequence: CASSIEGRGTVNIQYF. The CDR3 DNA sequence: TGTGCCAGTAGTATAGAGGGCAGAGGAACCGTGAACATTCAGTACTTC.

About this clone: The same CDR3 also results from other DNA sequences found in this sample. The V and J genes are TRBV6-1 and TRBJ1-1; D ambiguous. This CDR3 has 13 amino acids. CDR1 and CDR2 (germline): MNHNS, SASEGT. Trimming cost V 6 bases and J 11 bases, with 19 bases left between them. The CDR3 region has the DNA TGTGCCAGCAGCGCACTCCGGGCCGGTGGCGCTTTCTTT. Translation gives CASSALRAGGAFF.

V is TRBV14 and J is TRBJ2-7, with D tentatively TRBD1 (5 bases). The V gene lost 3 bases and the J gene lost 0 bases, with 15 bases spanning the gap. Germline assignment: CDR1 SGHDN and CDR2 FVKESK. This CDR3 is 16 amino acids long. The CDR3 here is CASSHIAGSNSYEQYF. The CDR3 DNA reads TGTGCCAGCAGCCATATTGCAGGGTCTAACTCCTACGAGCAGTACTTC. Full variable domain (rest looked up from reference TRBV14 and TRBJ2-7): EAGVTQFPSHSVIEKGQTVTLRCDPISGHDNLYWYRRVMGKEIKFLLHFVKESKQDESGMPNNRFLAERTGGTYSTLKVQPAELEDSGVYFCASSHIAGSNSYEQYFGPGTRLTVT.

This clone has a handful of counts. Different DNA sequences within this sample yield the same CDR3. The gene calls are TRBV6-1 and TRBJ2-7; D remains unclear. This CDR3 has 11 amino acids. Trimming took 3 bases from V and 3 from J, leaving 3 bases between them. Germline V lookup: CDR1 MNHNS, CDR2 SASEGT. CDR3 residues: CASSDFYEQYF. The CDR3 DNA sequence: TGTGCCAGCAGTGATTTCTACGAGCAGTACTTC.

As DNA, the CDR3 is TGTGCCAGCAGCTTAGATCTCGTACTAGCGAGGATTGGCGTGCAGTACTTC. Its protein is CASSLDLVLARIGVQYF. The J gene is TRBJ2-7, the V gene TRBV7-2, with 7 bases aligning to TRBD2. This CDR3 is 17 amino acids long. The V gene end was trimmed by 1 base and the J gene end by 9 bases; junction bases not matched to a gene: 18. Germline CDR1 is SGHTA and CDR2 is FQGNSA.

V usage is TRBV7-6 and J usage is TRBJ2-7; TRBD1 matches at 7 bases. Germline V CDR1 and CDR2: SGHVS, FNYEAQ. Trimming took 5 bases from V and 6 from J; bases not matched to a gene: 13. The CDR3 contains 15 residues. The CDR3 coding sequence is TGTGCCAGCAGCCCAAGACAGGGAGCTTCGGGCGAGCAGTACTTC. It encodes CASSPRQGASGEQYF.

This CDR3 reads CASSVVPGVDTQYF. CDR3 sequence (DNA): TGTGCCAGCAGCGTAGTTCCGGGAGTAGATACGCAGTATTTT. The chain is built from TRBV9 and TRBJ2-3; the D gene is possibly TRBD2 (6 bases). Germline assignment: CDR1 SGDLS and CDR2 YYNGEE. The CDR3 runs to 14 residues. The ends were cut back, 0 bases at V and 5 bases at J, with 10 bases in the middle.

V is TRBV5-5 and J is TRBJ2-2; D uncertain. V lost 0 bases, J lost 3 bases, and 3 bases lay in between. This CDR3 is built from 13 residues. Germline V lookup: CDR1 SGHKS, CDR2 YYEKEE (reference sequence). DNA for the CDR3: TGTGCCAGCAGCTTGGGGGACACCGGGGAGCTGTTTTTT. Translated: CASSLGDTGELFF.

The chain is built from TRBV5-6 and TRBJ1-2; D might be TRBD1 (5 bases). With 6 bases removed from V and 6 bases from J, the gap between germline ends came to 18 bases. Germline CDR1 reads SGHDT; CDR2 reads YYEEEE. This CDR3 region has 14 residues. This chain's CDR3 is CASTRQGEGNGYTF. The CDR3 bases are TGTGCCAGCACCCGACAAGGGGAAGGAAATGGCTACACCTTC.

The chain couples TRBV28 to TRBJ2-7; 8 bases line up with TRBD1. The germline V gene encodes CDR1 MDHEN and CDR2 SYDVKM. CDR3 length equals 13 residues. V lost 5 bases to trimming and J lost 7 bases; unmatched junction nucleotides: 7. This CDR3 reads CASSVGQGLEQYF. CDR3 DNA sequence: TGTGCCAGCAGTGTAGGACAGGGTTTGGAGCAGTACTTC.